The 16 T cell receptor beta chains reported below all come from one sample, sequenced in a study of blood T cell repertoires in COVID-19. The method was immunoSEQ multiplex PCR; TCRdb's version includes in-frame clones alone and lacks a portion of them. This table has roughly 200,000 clones, roughly 90% appearing once. The material sequenced was PBMCs or T cells enriched from blood (not recorded which). The receptors were gathered from a woman in her twenties or thirties who had recovered from COVID-19.

V usage is TRBV28 and J usage is TRBJ2-5; 8 bases map to TRBD1. Per the germline V gene, CDR1 is MDHEN and CDR2 is SYDVKM. The CDR3 is 15 residues long. V dropped 4 bases and J dropped 3; count of bases not matched to a gene: 7. The CDR3 nucleotides read TGTGCCAGCAGTTCACCACCGACAGGGGAAGAGACCCAGTACTTC. It yields the protein CASSSPPTGEETQYF.

This clone appeared once. The chain links TRBV5-1 to TRBJ2-3; D is unclear. The V gene's germline CDR1 is SGHRS and CDR2 YFSETQ. The CDR3 totals 14 residues. Trimming stripped 0 bases from V and 1 base from J, with 6 bases between. CDR3 bases: TGCGCCAGCAGCTTGGAGAGCCGCACAGATACGCAGTATTTT. Translating gives CASSLESRTDTQYF.

The chain employs TRBV7-9 and TRBJ2-5, with D maybe TRBD2 (6 bases). V was pared by 5 bases and J by 2 bases, with 15 bases between. The CDR3 has 15 amino acids. Germline CDR1 and CDR2: SEHNR and FQNEAQ (reference sequence). The CDR3 protein is CASSVSFGRQETQYF. The CDR3 DNA follows: TGTGCCAGCAGCGTCTCTTTCGGGAGACAAGAGACCCAGTACTTC.

Concerning this clone itself: This sample also contains other DNA sequences that code for the same CDR3. The J gene is TRBJ1-1, the V gene TRBV19, with D maybe TRBD1 (6 bases). CDR1 is LNHDA, CDR2 SQIVND, per germline (reference sequence). This CDR3 has 15 residues. The ends were cut back, 3 bases at V and 0 bases at J, with 11 bases in the middle. The CDR3 loop reads CASSIGGALNTEAFF. As DNA, the CDR3 is TGTGCCAGTAGTATTGGGGGGGCCTTGAACACTGAAGCTTTCTTT.

The V call is TRBV6-5, the J call TRBJ2-7, with D tentatively TRBD1 (7 bases). The CDR3 length is 13 residues. Trimming left V 8 bases short and J 4 bases short, with 15 bases between. CDR1 and CDR2 from the germline V gene are MNHEY and SVGAGI. The CDR3 loop reads CASGAGQQYEQYF. The CDR3 bases are TGTGCCAGCGGGGCGGGACAGCAGTACGAGCAGTACTTC.

The gene calls are TRBV7-9 and TRBJ2-7, with TRBD2 identical over 10 bases. V shed 5 bases, J shed 7 bases, and the junction held 8 bases outside the gene matches. This CDR3 is 14 amino acids long. The germline gives CDR1 SEHNR, CDR2 FQNEAQ (reference sequence). The CDR3 DNA reads as TGTGCCAGCAGCCCCGGATTAGCGGGAGGTGAGCAGTACTTC. Protein sequence: CASSPGLAGGEQYF.

The V and J genes are TRBV5-1 and TRBJ2-7; 12 nucleotides line up with TRBD2. The CDR3 is 14 residues long. From germline, CDR1 is SGHRS and CDR2 YFSETQ. V trimming: 4 bases; J trimming: 3 bases; junction bases outside the gene matches: 2. This CDR3 reads CASSKTSGSYEQYF. The DNA of the CDR3 is TGCGCCAGCAGCAAGACTAGCGGGAGCTACGAGCAGTACTTC.

The chain uses TRBV21-1 and TRBJ2-2; the table's D call of TRBD1 was not tested on the DNA. TRBV21-1 is assigned pseudogene status. The CDR3 contains 17 residues. CDR3 amino acids: CASSPRGQVANTGELFF. The DNA for the CDR3 is TGTGCCAGCAGCCCTAGGGGACAGGTAGCGAACACCGGGGAGCTGTTTTTT.

The genes are TRBV29-1 and TRBJ2-1, with TRBD1 identical over 7 bases. Germline CDR1 reads SQVTM; CDR2 reads ANQGSEA. Losses at the gene ends were 2 bases for V and 3 bases for J; bases not matched to a gene: 1. This CDR3 comprises 13 residues. CDR3 protein: CSVETGDYNEQFF. CDR3 sequence (DNA): TGCAGCGTTGAAACAGGGGACTACAATGAGCAGTTCTTC.

V is TRBV5-1 and J is TRBJ1-1; D is perhaps TRBD1 (5 bases). The CDR3 sequence is 14 residues long. The V and J ends lost 0 bases and 11 bases respectively, with 17 bases between them. The germline V gene encodes CDR1 SGHRS and CDR2 YFSETQ. CDR3 in amino acids: CASSLAETGDYAFF. CDR3 in DNA: TGCGCCAGCAGCTTGGCCGAGACGGGGGACTACGCTTTCTTT.

This clone was counted only a few times. The V gene is TRBV19, the J gene TRBJ1-1; no clear D. Trimming took 5 bases from V and 1 from J, leaving 8 bases between them. Per germline, CDR1 LNHDA and CDR2 SQIVND (reference sequence). This CDR3 is built from 13 residues. The CDR3 region has the DNA TGTGCCAGTAGTTTACAGACGAACACTGAAGCTTTCTTT. Amino acids: CASSLQTNTEAFF.

The V and J genes are TRBV24-1 and TRBJ1-1; 9 nucleotides align to TRBD1. The germline gives CDR1 KGHDR, CDR2 SFDVKD. With V trimmed by 2 bases and J by 4 bases, 4 bases remained unmatched. This CDR3 has 15 amino acids. The CDR3 here is CATSDSTGGGTEAFF. The DNA for the CDR3 is TGTGCCACCAGTGATTCGACAGGGGGTGGCACTGAAGCTTTCTTT.

The V gene is TRBV6-5, the J gene TRBJ1-5, with D perhaps matching TRBD1 (6 bases). This CDR3 has 13 residues. Trimming cost V 6 bases and J 4 bases, with 10 bases left between them. CDR1 is MNHEY and CDR2 is SVGAGI in the germline V gene. CDR3 in amino acids: CASSRTGNQPQHF. The CDR3 DNA reads TGTGCCAGCAGCCGTACAGGGAATCAGCCCCAGCATTTT.

This clone was observed once. This sequence joins TRBV4-1 and TRBJ1-1, with D perhaps matching TRBD1 (5 bases). Deletions cut 4 bases from V and 0 bases from J, with 15 bases between. The CDR3 is 16 residues long. The germline V gene encodes CDR1 MGHRA and CDR2 YSYEKL. CDR3 DNA: TGCGCCAGCAGCCCGGGACTGAGAGTTATGAACACTGAAGCTTTCTTT. Translated: CASSPGLRVMNTEAFF.

The V call is TRBV5-1, the J call TRBJ1-4, with D tentatively TRBD1 (5 bases). Germline CDR1 SGHRS, CDR2 YFSETQ. Trimming shortened V by 5 bases and J by 4 bases, and 9 bases separated the two germline ends. The length of the CDR3 is 13 residues. CDR3 DNA sequence: TGCGCCAGCAGACAGGAAGATAATGAAAAACTGTTTTTT. Residues: CASRQEDNEKLFF.

The rearrangement joins TRBV6-2 or TRBV6-3 to TRBJ2-3; TRBD2 matches at 11 bases. V lost 6 bases to trimming and J lost 0 bases; unmatched junction nucleotides: 11. This CDR3 region has 18 residues. From germline, CDR1 is MNHEY and CDR2 SVGEGT. DNA for the CDR3: TGTGCCAGCAGCTCTCTAGCGGGGGGAGCCCTGAGCACAGATACGCAGTATTTT. It translates to CASSSLAGGALSTDTQYF.